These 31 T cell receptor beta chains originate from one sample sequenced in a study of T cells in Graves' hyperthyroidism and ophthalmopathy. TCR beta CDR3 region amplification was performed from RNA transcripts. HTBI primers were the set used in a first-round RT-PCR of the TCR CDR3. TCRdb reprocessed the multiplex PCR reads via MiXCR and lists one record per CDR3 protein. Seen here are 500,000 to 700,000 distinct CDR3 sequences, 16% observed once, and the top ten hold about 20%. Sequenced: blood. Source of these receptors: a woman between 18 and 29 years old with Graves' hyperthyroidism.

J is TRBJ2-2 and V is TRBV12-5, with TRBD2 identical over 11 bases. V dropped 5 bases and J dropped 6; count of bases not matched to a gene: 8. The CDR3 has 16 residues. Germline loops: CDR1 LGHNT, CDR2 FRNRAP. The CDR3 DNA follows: TGTGCTAGTGGTCTGCGACTAGCGGGGTTTTCCGGGGAGCTGTTTTTT. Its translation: CASGLRLAGFSGELFF.

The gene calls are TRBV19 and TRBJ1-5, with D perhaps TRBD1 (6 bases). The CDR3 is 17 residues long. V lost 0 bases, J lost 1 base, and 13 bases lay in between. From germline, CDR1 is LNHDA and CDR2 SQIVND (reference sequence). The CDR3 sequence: CASSIDMGAWSNQPQHF. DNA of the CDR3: TGTGCCAGTAGTATAGACATGGGGGCGTGGAGCAATCAGCCCCAGCATTTT.

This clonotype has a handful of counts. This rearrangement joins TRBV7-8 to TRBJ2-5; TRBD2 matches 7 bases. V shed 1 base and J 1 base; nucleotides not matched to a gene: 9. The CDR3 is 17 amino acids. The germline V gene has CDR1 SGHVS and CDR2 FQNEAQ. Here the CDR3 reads CASSLEPQLAFQETQYF. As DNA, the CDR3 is TGTGCCAGCAGCTTAGAGCCCCAACTAGCGTTCCAAGAGACCCAGTACTTC. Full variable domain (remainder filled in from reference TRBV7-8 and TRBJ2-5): GAGVSQSPRYKVAKRGQDVALRCDPISGHVSLFWYQQALGQGPEFLTYFQNEAQLDKSGLPSDRFFAERPEGSVSTLKIQRTQQEDSAVYLCASSLEPQLAFQETQYFGPGTRLLVL.

This CDR3 is CASSPTGYQETQYF. DNA of the CDR3: TGCGCCAGCAGCCCGACAGGGTACCAAGAGACCCAGTACTTC. The rearrangement links TRBV5-1 to TRBJ2-5, with 7 bases fitting TRBD1. The CDR3 has 14 amino acids. Germline CDR1 SGHRS, CDR2 YFSETQ. V was clipped by 4 bases and J by 0 bases; unmatched bases: 3.

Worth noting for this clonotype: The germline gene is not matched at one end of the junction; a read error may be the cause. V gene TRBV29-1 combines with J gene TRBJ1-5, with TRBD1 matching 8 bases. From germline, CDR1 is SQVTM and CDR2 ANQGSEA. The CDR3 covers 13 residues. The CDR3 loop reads CSIEEGQDQPQHF. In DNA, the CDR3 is TGCAGCATTGAAGAGGGACAGGATCAGCCCCAGCATTTT.

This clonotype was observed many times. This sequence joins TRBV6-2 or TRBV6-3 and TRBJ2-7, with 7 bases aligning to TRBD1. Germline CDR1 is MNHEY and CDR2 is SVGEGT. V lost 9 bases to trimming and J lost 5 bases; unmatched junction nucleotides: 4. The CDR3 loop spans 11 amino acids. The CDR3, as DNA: TGTGCCAGTAGGGGGCTGGACGAGCAGTACTTC. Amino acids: CASRGLDEQYF.

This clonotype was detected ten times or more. CDR3 in DNA: TGCAGTGCTAGAACCCCTACCGTCGATGAGCAGTTCTTC. It encodes CSARTPTVDEQFF. This chain uses TRBV20-1 with TRBJ2-1, with D uncertain. The CDR3 is made up of 13 amino acids. Trimming left V 2 bases short and J 8 bases short, with 13 bases between. Germline CDR1 DFQATT, CDR2 SNEGSKA (reference sequence).

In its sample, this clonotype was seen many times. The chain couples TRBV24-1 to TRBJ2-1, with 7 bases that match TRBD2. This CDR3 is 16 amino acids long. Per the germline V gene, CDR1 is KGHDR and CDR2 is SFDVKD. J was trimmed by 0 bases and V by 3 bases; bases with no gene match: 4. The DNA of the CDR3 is TGTGCCACCAGTGATCAAGCGGGGCCCTCCTACAATGAGCAGTTCTTC. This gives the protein CATSDQAGPSYNEQFF.

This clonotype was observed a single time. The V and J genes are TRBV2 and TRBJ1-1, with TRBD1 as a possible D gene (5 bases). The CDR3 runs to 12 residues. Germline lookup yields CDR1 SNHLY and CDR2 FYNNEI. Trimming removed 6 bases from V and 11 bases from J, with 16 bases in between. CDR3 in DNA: TGTGCCAGCAGATGGGGGGGGGAAGGGGCTTTCTTT. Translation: CASRWGGEGAFF.

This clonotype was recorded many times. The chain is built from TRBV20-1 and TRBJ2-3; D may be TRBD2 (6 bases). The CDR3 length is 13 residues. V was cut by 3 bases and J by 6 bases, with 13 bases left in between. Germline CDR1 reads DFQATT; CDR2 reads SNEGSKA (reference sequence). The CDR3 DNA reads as TGCAGTGCTAGTGGACTACCCGCCGATACGCAGTATTTT. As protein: CSASGLPADTQYF.

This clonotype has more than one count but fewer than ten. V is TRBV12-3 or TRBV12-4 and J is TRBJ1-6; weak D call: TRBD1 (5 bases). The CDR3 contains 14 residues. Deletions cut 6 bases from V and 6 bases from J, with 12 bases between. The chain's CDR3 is CASSPRGGNSPLHF. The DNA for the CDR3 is TGTGCCAGCAGCCCCCGGGGGGGTAATTCACCCCTCCACTTT.

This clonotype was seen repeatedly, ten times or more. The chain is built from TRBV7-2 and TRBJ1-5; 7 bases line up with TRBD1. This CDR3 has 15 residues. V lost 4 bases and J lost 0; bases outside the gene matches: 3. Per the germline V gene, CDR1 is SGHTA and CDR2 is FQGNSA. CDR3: CASSSQGDSNQPQHF. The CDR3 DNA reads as TGTGCCAGCAGCTCCCAGGGGGATAGCAATCAGCCCCAGCATTTT.

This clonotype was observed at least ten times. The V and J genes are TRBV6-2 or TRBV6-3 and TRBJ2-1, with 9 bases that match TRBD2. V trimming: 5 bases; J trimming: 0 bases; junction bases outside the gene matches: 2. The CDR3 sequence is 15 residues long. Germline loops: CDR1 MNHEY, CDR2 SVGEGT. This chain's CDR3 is CASSNSGSSYNEQFF. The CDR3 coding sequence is TGTGCCAGCAGTAATAGCGGGAGCTCCTACAATGAGCAGTTCTTC.

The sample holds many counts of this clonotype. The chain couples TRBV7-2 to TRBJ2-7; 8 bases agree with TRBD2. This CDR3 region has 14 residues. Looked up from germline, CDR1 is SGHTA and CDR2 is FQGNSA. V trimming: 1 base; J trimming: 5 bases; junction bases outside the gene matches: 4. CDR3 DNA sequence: TGTGCCAGCAGCTTAGGAGGACTAGCAAACGAGCAGTACTTC. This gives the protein CASSLGGLANEQYF.

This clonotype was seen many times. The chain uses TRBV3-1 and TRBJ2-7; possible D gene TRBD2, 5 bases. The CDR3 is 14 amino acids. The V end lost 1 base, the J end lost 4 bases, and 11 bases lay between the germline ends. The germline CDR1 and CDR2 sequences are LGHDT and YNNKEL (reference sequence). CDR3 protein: CASSQAAGGYEQYF. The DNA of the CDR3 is TGTGCCAGCAGCCAAGCGGCGGGCGGTTACGAGCAGTACTTC.

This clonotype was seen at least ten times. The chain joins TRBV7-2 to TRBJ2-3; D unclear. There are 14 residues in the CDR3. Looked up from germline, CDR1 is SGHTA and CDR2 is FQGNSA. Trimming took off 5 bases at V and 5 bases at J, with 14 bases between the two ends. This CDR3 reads CASSRDTAVDTQYF. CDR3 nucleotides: TGTGCCAGCAGCCGAGACACCGCGGTAGATACGCAGTATTTT.

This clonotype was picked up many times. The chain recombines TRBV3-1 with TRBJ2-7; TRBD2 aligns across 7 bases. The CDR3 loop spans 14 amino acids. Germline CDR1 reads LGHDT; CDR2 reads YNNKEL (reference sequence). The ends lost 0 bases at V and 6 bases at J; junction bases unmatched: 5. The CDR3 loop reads CASSQDPGGIEQYF. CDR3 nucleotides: TGTGCCAGCAGCCAAGATCCGGGGGGAATCGAGCAGTACTTC.

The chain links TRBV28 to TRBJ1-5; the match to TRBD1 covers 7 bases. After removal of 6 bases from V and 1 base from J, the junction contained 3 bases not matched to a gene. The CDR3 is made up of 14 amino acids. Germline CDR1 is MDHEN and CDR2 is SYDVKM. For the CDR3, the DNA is TGTGCCAGCAGGAACAGGGGAAGCAATCAGCCCCAGCATTTT. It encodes CASRNRGSNQPQHF.

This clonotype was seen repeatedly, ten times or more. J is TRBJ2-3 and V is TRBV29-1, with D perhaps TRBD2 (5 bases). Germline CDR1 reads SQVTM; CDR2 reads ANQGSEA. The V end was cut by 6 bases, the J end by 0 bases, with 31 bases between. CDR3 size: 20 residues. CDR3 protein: CSVRFLGRAYGGSSTDTQYF. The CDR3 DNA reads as TGCAGCGTCCGGTTTCTGGGCCGGGCGTACGGCGGGTCTAGCACAGATACGCAGTATTTT.

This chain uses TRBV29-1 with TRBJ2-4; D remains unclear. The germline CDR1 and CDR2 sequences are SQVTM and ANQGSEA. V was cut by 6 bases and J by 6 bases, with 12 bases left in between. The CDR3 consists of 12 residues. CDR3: CSVSNVRNIQYF. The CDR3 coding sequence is TGCAGCGTCAGTAATGTCAGAAACATTCAGTACTTC.

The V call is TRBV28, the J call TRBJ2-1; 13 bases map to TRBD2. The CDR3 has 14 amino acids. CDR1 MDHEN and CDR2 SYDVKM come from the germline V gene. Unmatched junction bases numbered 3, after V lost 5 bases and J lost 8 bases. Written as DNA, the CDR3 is TGTGCCAGCAGTGGACTAGCGGGAGTCGATGAGCAGTTCTTC. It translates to CASSGLAGVDEQFF.

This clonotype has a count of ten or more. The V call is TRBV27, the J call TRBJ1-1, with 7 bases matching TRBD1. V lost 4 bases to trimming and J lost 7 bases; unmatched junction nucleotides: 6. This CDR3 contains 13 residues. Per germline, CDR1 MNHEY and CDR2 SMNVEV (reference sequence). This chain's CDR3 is CASSWTGPYEAFF. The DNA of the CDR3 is TGTGCCAGCAGTTGGACAGGACCCTATGAAGCTTTCTTT.

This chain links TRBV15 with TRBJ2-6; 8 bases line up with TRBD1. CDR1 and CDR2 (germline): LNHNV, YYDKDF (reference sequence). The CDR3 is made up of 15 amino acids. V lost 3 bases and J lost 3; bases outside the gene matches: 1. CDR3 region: CATSRDRDGANVLTF. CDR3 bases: TGTGCCACCAGCAGGGACAGGGATGGGGCCAACGTCCTGACTTTC.

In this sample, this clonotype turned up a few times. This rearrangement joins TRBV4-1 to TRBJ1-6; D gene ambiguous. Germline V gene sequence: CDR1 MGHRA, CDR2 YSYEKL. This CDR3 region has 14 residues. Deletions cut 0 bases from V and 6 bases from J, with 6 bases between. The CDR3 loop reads CASSQDLPNSPLHF. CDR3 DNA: TGCGCCAGCAGCCAAGATCTACCTAATTCACCCCTCCACTTT.

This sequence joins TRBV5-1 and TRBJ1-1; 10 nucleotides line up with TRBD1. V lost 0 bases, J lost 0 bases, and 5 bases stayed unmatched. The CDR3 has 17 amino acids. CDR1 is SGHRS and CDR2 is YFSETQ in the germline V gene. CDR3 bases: TGCGCCAGCAGCTTGGCACCCGGACAGGGGGTGAACACTGAAGCTTTCTTT. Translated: CASSLAPGQGVNTEAFF.

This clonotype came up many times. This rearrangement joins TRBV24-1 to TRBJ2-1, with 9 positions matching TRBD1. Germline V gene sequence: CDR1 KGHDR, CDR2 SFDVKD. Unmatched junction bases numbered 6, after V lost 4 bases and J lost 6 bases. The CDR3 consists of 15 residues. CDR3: CATSDRDRDANEQFF. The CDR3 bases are TGTGCCACCAGTGACCGGGACAGGGATGCCAATGAGCAGTTCTTC.

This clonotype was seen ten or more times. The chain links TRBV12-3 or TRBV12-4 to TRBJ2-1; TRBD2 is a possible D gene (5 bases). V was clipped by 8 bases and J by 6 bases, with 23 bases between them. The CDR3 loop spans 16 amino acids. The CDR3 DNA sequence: TGTGCCAGCTACAGTTTATCCGGGTCACTAGGCAATGAGCAGTTCTTC. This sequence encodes CASYSLSGSLGNEQFF.

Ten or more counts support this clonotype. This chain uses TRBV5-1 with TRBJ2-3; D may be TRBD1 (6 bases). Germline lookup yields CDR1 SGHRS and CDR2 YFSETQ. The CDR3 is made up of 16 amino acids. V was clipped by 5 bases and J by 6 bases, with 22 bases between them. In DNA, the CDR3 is TGCGCCAGCAGTGTCGAGGGCAGGGGAACGATTGATACGCAGTATTTT. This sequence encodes CASSVEGRGTIDTQYF.

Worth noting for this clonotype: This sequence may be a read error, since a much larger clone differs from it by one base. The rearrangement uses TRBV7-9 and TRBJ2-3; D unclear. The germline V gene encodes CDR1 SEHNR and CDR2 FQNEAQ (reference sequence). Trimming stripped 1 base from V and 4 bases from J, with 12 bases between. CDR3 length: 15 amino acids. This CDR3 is CASSLDPTVADTQYF. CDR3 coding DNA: TGTGCCAGCAGCTTAGATCCCACAGTCGCAGATACGCAGTATTTT.

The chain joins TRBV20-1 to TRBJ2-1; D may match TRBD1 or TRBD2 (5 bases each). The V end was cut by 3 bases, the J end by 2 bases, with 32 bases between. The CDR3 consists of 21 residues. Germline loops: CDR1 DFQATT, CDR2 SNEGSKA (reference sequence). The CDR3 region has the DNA TGCAGTGCTAGTAGTACCACCGGGGCTTGGGGGATCTACGAGCCCTACAATGAGCAGTTCTTC. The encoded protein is CSASSTTGAWGIYEPYNEQFF.

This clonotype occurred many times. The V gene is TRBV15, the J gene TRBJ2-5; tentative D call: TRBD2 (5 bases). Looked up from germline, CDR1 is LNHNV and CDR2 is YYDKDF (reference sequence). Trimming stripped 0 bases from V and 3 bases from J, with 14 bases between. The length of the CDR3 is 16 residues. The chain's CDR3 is CATSRDLEGGEETQYF. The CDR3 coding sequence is TGTGCCACCAGCAGAGATCTCGAGGGCGGAGAAGAGACCCAGTACTTC.